This T cell receptor (beta chain) stems from a study of blood T cell repertoires in COVID-19. The overall study: Sites across the United States, Italy and Spain contributed samples from acute and convalescent COVID-19. T cells, B-cell-depleted T cells, or PBMCs provided the cDNA or gDNA that served as material.

Profiled with immunoSEQ multiplex PCR; TCRdb holds only in-frame clones, not every one. Counted here are approximately 150,000 clones, over 70% occurring once; the ten biggest clones make up around 1.7%. V was clipped by 0 bases and J by 0 bases; unmatched bases: 4. CDR1 LGHNA and CDR2 YNFKEQ come from the germline V gene. The CDR3 loop spans 17 amino acids. Input material: peripheral blood. The sequence was collected from a woman between 50 and 59 years old with acute or convalescent COVID-19. The chain has TRBV4-2 and TRBJ1-4; 7 bases fit TRBD1. The DNA for the CDR3 is TGTGCCAGCAGCCAAGATGGGACAGCTTCAACTAATGAAAAACTGTTTTTT. Translated, it gives CASSQDGTASTNEKLFF.